Presented here are 19 T cell receptor beta chains from one specimen sequenced in a study of shared clonotypes between healthy human individuals. Sequencing used immunoSEQ multiplex PCR; TCRdb keeps in-frame clones, though not all of them. Among about 1.1 million clones listed, 75% to 80% were seen once. The sample consisted of memory CD4+ T cells from PBMCs. Subset denoted: CD45RA-negative fraction. The receptors shown here come from a man aged 18-30 years in good health. Some clones in this sample may be carry-over from other donors' samples.

This clone was detected once. The J gene is TRBJ1-1, the V gene TRBV5-1, with D tentatively TRBD1 (5 bases). CDR3 length equals 15 residues. Deletions cut 2 bases from V and 2 bases from J, with 13 bases between. Germline CDR1 reads SGHRS; CDR2 reads YFSETQ. The CDR3 spells CASSFSQGRNTEAFF. Here the CDR3 DNA reads TGCGCCAGCAGCTTTAGTCAGGGCCGAAACACTGAAGCTTTCTTT.

This clone was detected only a few times. The gene calls are TRBV5-1 and TRBJ2-7, with 8 bases matching TRBD2. CDR3 size: 15 residues. J gave up 5 bases and V 6 bases, and 13 bases lay outside the gene matches. In germline, CDR1 is SGHRS, CDR2 YFSETQ. This CDR3 reads CASTPLMAGGNEQYF. The CDR3 bases are TGCGCCAGCACCCCCTTAATGGCGGGAGGTAACGAGCAGTACTTC.

The CDR3 DNA reads as TGTGCCAGCAGCAACCGTAGAAGGGGGGATGAGCAGTTCTTC. As protein: CASSNRRRGDEQFF. The chain combines TRBV7-3 with TRBJ2-1; D is possibly TRBD1 or TRBD2 (6 bases each). Trimming stripped 5 bases from V and 8 bases from J, with 16 bases between. This CDR3 is built from 14 residues. Germline-derived CDR1 and CDR2 are SGHTA and FQGTGA.

This chain connects TRBV28 to TRBJ2-7; D is unresolved. CDR3 size: 13 residues. CDR1 and CDR2 from the germline V gene are MDHEN and SYDVKM. V lost 3 bases to trimming and J lost 7 bases, with 13 bases between them. CDR3 in DNA: TGTGCCAGCAGTTTCCCCTCCCGCGAAGAGCAGTACTTC. Encoded protein: CASSFPSREEQYF.

V is TRBV7-2 and J is TRBJ1-1; D call uncertain. Trimming cost V 5 bases and J 11 bases, with 18 bases left between them. The germline V gene has CDR1 SGHTA and CDR2 FQGNSA. The CDR3 loop spans 13 amino acids. The CDR3 DNA is TGTGCCAGCAGCATATTCGGGCCGTTCGCGGCTTTCTTT. Protein product: CASSIFGPFAAFF.

This clone was seen a single time. Since a much larger clone is just one base distant, this may be a read error. The chain combines TRBV11-2 with TRBJ2-6; D call uncertain. Germline V gene sequence: CDR1 SGHAT, CDR2 FQNNGV. CDR3 length: 13 amino acids. The germline V and J ends were trimmed by 5 bases and 2 bases, with 4 bases remaining between them. The CDR3 DNA reads as TGTGCCAGCAGCCTTCCTGGGGCCAACGTCCTGACTTTC. The encoded protein is CASSLPGANVLTF.

There are a few counts of this clone. The chain joins TRBV7-8 to TRBJ2-7, with a tentative D call TRBD2 (5 bases). Germline V gene sequence: CDR1 SGHVS, CDR2 FQNEAQ. This CDR3 is 13 amino acids long. Trimming shortened V by 2 bases and J by 7 bases, and 12 bases separated the two germline ends. CDR3 protein: CASSLRESGEQYF. The DNA for the CDR3 is TGTGCCAGCAGCTTAAGGGAATCGGGAGAGCAGTACTTC.

This rearrangement joins TRBV14 to TRBJ2-5, with TRBD1 matching over 8 bases. Trimming took 0 bases from V and 2 from J; bases not matched to a gene: 5. The germline CDR1 and CDR2 sequences are SGHDN and FVKESK. The CDR3 spans 16 residues. DNA of the CDR3: TGTGCCAGCAGCCAAGATCAGGGGGCATTTCAAGAGACCCAGTACTTC. As protein: CASSQDQGAFQETQYF.

The chain employs TRBV10-3 and TRBJ1-3; D is unclear. The CDR3 length is 14 residues. Germline-derived CDR1 and CDR2 are ENHRY and SYGVKD. V shed 2 bases and J shed 0 bases, with 5 bases lying between them. The CDR3 is CAISEGNSGNTIYF. CDR3 bases: TGTGCCATCAGTGAGGGCAACTCTGGAAACACCATATATTTT.

The sample holds a few counts of this clone. The genes are TRBV9 and TRBJ2-1; D unresolved. This CDR3 has 14 residues. Deletions cut 0 bases from V and 6 bases from J, with 10 bases between. Germline V CDR1 and CDR2: SGDLS, YYNGEE. In nucleotides, the CDR3 is TGTGCCAGCAGCGTAGCCCATAACACCAATGAGCAGTTCTTC. This sequence encodes CASSVAHNTNEQFF.

The gene calls are TRBV27 and TRBJ2-7; D not resolved. The CDR3 has 13 amino acids. Germline CDR1 and CDR2: MNHEY and SMNVEV (reference sequence). V lost 5 bases, J lost 3 bases, and 11 bases lay in between. CDR3 bases: TGTGCCAGCAGTGACACCCCCTTCTACGAGCAGTACTTC. Amino acids: CASSDTPFYEQYF.

Comment on this clone: Different DNA sequences within this sample yield the same CDR3. V usage is TRBV27 and J usage is TRBJ2-7, with unresolved D. Deletions cut 5 bases from V and 2 bases from J, with 4 bases between. Looked up from germline, CDR1 is MNHEY and CDR2 is SMNVEV (reference sequence). The CDR3 is made up of 11 amino acids. The CDR3: CASSPTYEQYF. For the CDR3, the DNA is TGTGCCAGCAGTCCTACCTACGAGCAGTACTTC.

This clone was detected a few times. The V call is TRBV15, the J call TRBJ2-7; TRBD2 matches 8 bases. Losses at the gene ends were 1 base for V and 3 bases for J; bases not matched to a gene: 11. The germline V gene encodes CDR1 LNHNV and CDR2 YYDKDF (reference sequence). The CDR3 has 17 residues. The CDR3 is CATSRVPKSGSHYEQYF. In DNA, the CDR3 is TGTGCCACCAGCAGAGTCCCCAAAAGCGGGAGTCACTACGAGCAGTACTTC.

This rearrangement joins TRBV27 to TRBJ2-5; 7 bases are shared with TRBD1. Germline CDR1 reads MNHEY; CDR2 reads SMNVEV (reference sequence). V was clipped by 5 bases and J by 1 base; unmatched bases: 10. This CDR3 contains 16 residues. The CDR3 region is CASSRDRTGRQETQYF. As DNA, the CDR3 is TGTGCCAGCAGTAGAGACCGGACAGGACGCCAAGAGACCCAGTACTTC.

The rearrangement joins TRBV5-1 to TRBJ2-7; tentatively, D is TRBD1 (5 bases). CDR3 size: 12 residues. Trimming cost V 7 bases and J 0 bases, with 8 bases left between them. CDR1 is SGHRS and CDR2 is YFSETQ in the germline V gene. DNA of the CDR3: TGCGCCAGCTACGACAGCTCCTACGAGCAGTACTTC. Residues: CASYDSSYEQYF.

This clone occurred a few times. The chain joins TRBV5-1 to TRBJ1-2; tentative D call: TRBD1 (5 bases). The germline gives CDR1 SGHRS, CDR2 YFSETQ. With 2 bases removed from V and 7 bases from J, the gap between germline ends came to 15 bases. This CDR3 is built from 14 residues. This CDR3 reads CASSFNMGEAGYTF. CDR3 nucleotide sequence: TGCGCCAGCAGCTTCAATATGGGGGAGGCTGGCTACACCTTC.

This clone was seen a handful of times. The chain uses TRBV9 and TRBJ2-3, with D unresolved. This CDR3 contains 13 residues. CDR1 SGDLS and CDR2 YYNGEE come from the germline V gene. V was clipped by 4 bases and J by 0 bases, with 6 bases between them. The CDR3 sequence: CASSLESTDTQYF. The CDR3 nucleotides read TGTGCCAGCAGCCTTGAAAGCACAGATACGCAGTATTTT.

This clone was counted between two and nine times. The rearrangement uses TRBV28 and TRBJ1-1, with D uncertain. Trimming took 1 base from V and 6 from J, leaving 9 bases between them. Germline CDR1 MDHEN, CDR2 SYDVKM. The length of the CDR3 is 13 residues. The CDR3 DNA is TGTGCCAGCAGTTTATCCCCTGCCCCTGAAGCTTTCTTT. Residues: CASSLSPAPEAFF.

The chain joins TRBV19 to TRBJ1-5; possible D gene TRBD1, 6 bases. The germline gives CDR1 LNHDA, CDR2 SQIVND (reference sequence). The CDR3 is made up of 18 amino acids. Between the trimmed V and J ends, which lost 1 base and 0 bases, there was a span of 16 bases. In DNA, the CDR3 is TGTGCCAGTAGTATAGGGGTATGGGGGGGCTATAGCAATCAGCCCCAGCATTTT. Translated: CASSIGVWGGYSNQPQHF.